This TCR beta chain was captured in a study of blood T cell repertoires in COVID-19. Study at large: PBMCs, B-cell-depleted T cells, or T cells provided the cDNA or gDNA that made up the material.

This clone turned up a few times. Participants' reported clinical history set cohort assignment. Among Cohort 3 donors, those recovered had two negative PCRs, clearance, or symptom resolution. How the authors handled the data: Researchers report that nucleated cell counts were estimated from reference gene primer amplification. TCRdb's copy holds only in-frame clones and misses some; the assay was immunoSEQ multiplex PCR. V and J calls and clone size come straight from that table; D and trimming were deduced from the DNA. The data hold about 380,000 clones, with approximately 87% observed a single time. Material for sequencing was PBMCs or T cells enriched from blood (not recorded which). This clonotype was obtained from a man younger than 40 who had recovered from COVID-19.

DNA of the CDR3: TGTGCCACTCATAGAGGCACTGAAGCTTTCTTT. Translation: CATHRGTEAFF. This sequence joins TRBV27 and TRBJ1-1; the D is unclear. The CDR3 is 11 amino acids. The ends were cut back, 10 bases at V and 4 bases at J, with 10 bases in the middle. The germline V gene encodes CDR1 MNHEY and CDR2 SMNVEV (reference sequence).